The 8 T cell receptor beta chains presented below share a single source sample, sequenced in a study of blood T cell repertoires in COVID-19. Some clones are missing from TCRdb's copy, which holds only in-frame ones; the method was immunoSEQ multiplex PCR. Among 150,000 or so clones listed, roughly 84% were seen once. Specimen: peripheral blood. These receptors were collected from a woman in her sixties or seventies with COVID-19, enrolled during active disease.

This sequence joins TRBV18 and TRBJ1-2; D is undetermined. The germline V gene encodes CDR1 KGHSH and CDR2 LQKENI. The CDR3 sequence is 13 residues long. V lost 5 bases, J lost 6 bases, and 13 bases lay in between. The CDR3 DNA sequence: TGTGCCAGCTCAACCTTAGAGGATCATGGCTACACCTTC. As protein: CASSTLEDHGYTF.

The CDR3 spells CASRATGAYGYTF. The CDR3, as DNA: TGCGCCAGCAGGGCGACAGGGGCCTATGGCTACACCTTC. This sequence joins TRBV10-2 and TRBJ1-2; 8 bases are shared with TRBD1. The CDR3 is 13 residues long. The V and J ends lost 6 bases and 4 bases, in that order; junction bases with no gene match: 4. The V gene's germline CDR1 is WSHSY and CDR2 SAAADI.

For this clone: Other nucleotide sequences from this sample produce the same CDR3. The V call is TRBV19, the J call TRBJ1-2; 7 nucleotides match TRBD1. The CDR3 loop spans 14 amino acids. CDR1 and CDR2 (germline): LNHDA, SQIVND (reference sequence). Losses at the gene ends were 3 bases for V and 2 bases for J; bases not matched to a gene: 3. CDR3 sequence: CASSIRTGNYGYTF. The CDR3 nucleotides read TGTGCCAGTAGTATCCGGACAGGCAACTATGGCTACACCTTC.

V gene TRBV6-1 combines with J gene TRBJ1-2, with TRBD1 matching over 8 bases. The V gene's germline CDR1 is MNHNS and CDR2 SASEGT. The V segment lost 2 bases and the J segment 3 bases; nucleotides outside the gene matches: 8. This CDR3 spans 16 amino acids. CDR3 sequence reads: CASSESLQGVYYGYTF. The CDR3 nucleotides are TGTGCCAGCAGTGAAAGTCTACAGGGGGTGTACTATGGCTACACCTTC.

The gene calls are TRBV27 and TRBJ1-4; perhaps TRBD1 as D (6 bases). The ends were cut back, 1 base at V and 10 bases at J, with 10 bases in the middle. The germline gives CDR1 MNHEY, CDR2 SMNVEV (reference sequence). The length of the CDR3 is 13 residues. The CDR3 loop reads CASSLWGLGKLFF. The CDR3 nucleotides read TGTGCCAGCAGTTTATGGGGGCTCGGAAAACTGTTTTTT.

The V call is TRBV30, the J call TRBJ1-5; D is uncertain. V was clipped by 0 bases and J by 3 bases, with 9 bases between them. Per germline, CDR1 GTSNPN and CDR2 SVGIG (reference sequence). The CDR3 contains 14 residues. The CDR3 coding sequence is TGTGCCTGGAGTGTCGCAGGAAACAATCAGCCCCAGCATTTT. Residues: CAWSVAGNNQPQHF.

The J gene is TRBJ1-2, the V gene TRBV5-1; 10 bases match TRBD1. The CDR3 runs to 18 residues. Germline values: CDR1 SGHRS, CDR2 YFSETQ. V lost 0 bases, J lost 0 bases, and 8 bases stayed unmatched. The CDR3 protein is CASSLAGTGVRTNYGYTF. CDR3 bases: TGCGCCAGCAGCTTGGCGGGGACAGGGGTCCGGACTAACTATGGCTACACCTTC.

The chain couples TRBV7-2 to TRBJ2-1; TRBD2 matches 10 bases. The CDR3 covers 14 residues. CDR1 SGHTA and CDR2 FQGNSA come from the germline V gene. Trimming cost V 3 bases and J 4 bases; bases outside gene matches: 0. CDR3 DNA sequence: TGTGCCAGCAGCTTGACTAGCGGGTACAATGAGCAGTTCTTC. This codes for CASSLTSGYNEQFF. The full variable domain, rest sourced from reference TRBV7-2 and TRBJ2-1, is GAGVSQSPSNKVTEKGKDVELRCDPISGHTALYWYRQSLGQGLEFLIYFQGNSAPDKSGLPSDRFSAERTGGSVSTLTIQRTQQEDSAVYLCASSLTSGYNEQFFGPGTRLTVL.